The next 25 T cell receptor beta chains were all read from a single sample in a study of cytomegalovirus exposure and HLA in healthy donors (dated by TCRdb to 2015 to 2018). To prepare the library, the immunoSEQ multiplex PCR assay was applied. The multiplex PCR relied on a mix of 60 forward primers for TCR Vbeta segments and 13 reverse primers for TCR Jbeta segments. The table was pulled from immuneACCESS by TCRdb, which kept in-frame rearrangements only. Such tables lose some clones; where checked, under half of the loss comes from unresolved V genes, and the rest has no known cause. A total of 110,000 or so clones appear in this sample, just under 70% of them only once. The ten largest clones add up to 5.4% of the sample. The sequencing input was PBMCs. Receptors were obtained from a woman aged 65 to 85 in good health and CMV-seropositive.

J is TRBJ1-2 and V is TRBV11-2; D may be TRBD1 (6 bases). CDR1 and CDR2 from the germline V gene are SGHAT and FQNNGV. V dropped 5 bases and J dropped 5 bases, with 18 bases sitting between them. The CDR3 sequence is 15 residues long. DNA for the CDR3: TGTGCCAGCAGCCGTATAGGTGGGGGCGGGTATGGCTACACCTTC. This translates into CASSRIGGGGYGYTF.

The chain combines TRBV5-1 with TRBJ2-7, with 7 bases lining up with TRBD1. The CDR3 extends over 14 amino acids. With 5 bases clipped from V and 0 bases from J, the junction kept 5 bases outside the gene matches. Germline-derived CDR1 and CDR2 are SGHRS and YFSETQ. The CDR3 protein is CASREGQVSYEQYF. The CDR3 DNA reads as TGCGCCAGCAGAGAAGGACAGGTCTCCTACGAGCAGTACTTC. The entire variable domain, with the rest obtained from reference TRBV5-1 and TRBJ2-7, is as follows: KAGVTQTPRYLIKTRGQQVTLSCSPISGHRSVSWYQQTPGQGLQFLFEYFSETQRNKGNFPGRFSGRQFSNSRSEMNVSTLELGDSALYLCASREGQVSYEQYFGPGTRLTVT.

V and J are TRBV30 and TRBJ1-2; no clear D. Germline lookup yields CDR1 GTSNPN and CDR2 SVGIG (reference sequence). There are 14 residues in the CDR3. Trimming removed 0 bases at V and 5 bases at J, with 13 bases between. The CDR3 nucleotides read TGTGCCTGGAGTGTTCCGACGGTCAGGTATGGCTACACCTTC. It specifies CAWSVPTVRYGYTF.

This clone has only a few counts. V gene TRBV11-3 combines with J gene TRBJ2-1, with a weak D call TRBD2 (6 bases). Germline V gene data show CDR1 as SGHNT and CDR2 as YENEEA. The CDR3 runs to 14 residues. The V gene lost 2 bases and the J gene lost 9 bases, with 14 bases spanning the gap. The CDR3 DNA follows: TGTGCCAGCAGCTTAACCCCCGGGGGACTTGAGCAGTTCTTC. Translated, it gives CASSLTPGGLEQFF.

This rearrangement joins TRBV15 to TRBJ1-2; 7 bases line up with TRBD1. This CDR3 has 14 amino acids. CDR1 is LNHNV, CDR2 YYDKDF, per germline (reference sequence). The J segment lost 4 bases and the V segment lost 5 bases, leaving 7 bases of the junction unmatched. The chain's CDR3 is CATSQWGQLYGYTF. CDR3 nucleotides: TGTGCCACCAGCCAATGGGGACAGCTCTATGGCTACACCTTC. The variable domain in full, with the rest retrieved from reference TRBV15 and TRBJ1-2, is DAMVIQNPRYQVTQFGKPVTLSCSQTLNHNVMYWYQQKSSQAPKLLFHYYDKDFNNEADTPDNFQSRRPNTSFCFLDIRSPGLGDTAMYLCATSQWGQLYGYTFGSGTRLTVV.

This clone came up a few times. The V gene is TRBV6-5, the J gene TRBJ1-5; 11 bases fit TRBD1. The V gene end was trimmed by 4 bases and the J gene end by 7 bases; junction bases not matched to a gene: 6. The CDR3 contains 15 residues. Germline V gives CDR1 MNHEY, CDR2 SVGAGI. CDR3 DNA: TGTGCCAGCAGTTCAGCCGGGACAGGGGGACAGCCCCAGCATTTT. Translating it yields CASSSAGTGGQPQHF.

The sample holds a few counts of this clone. The V call is TRBV6-5, the J call TRBJ2-1; 10 nucleotides agree with TRBD1. The J segment lost 7 bases and the V segment lost 8 bases, leaving 11 bases of the junction unmatched. The CDR3 loop spans 15 amino acids. Germline V gene sequence: CDR1 MNHEY, CDR2 SVGAGI. The CDR3 DNA reads TGTGCCAGCGCCACCTGGGACAGGGGCTCAAATGAGCAGTTCTTC. Residues: CASATWDRGSNEQFF.

The chain is built from TRBV18 and TRBJ1-2; tentative D call: TRBD1 (5 bases). The germline gives CDR1 KGHSH, CDR2 LQKENI. V was trimmed by 3 bases and J by 12 bases, leaving 17 bases between them. This CDR3 region has 13 residues. CDR3 sequence (DNA): TGTGCCAGCTCACCCCAGGAAGGGGCCCCCAACACCTTC. As protein: CASSPQEGAPNTF.

This clone was seen only a few times. The chain carries TRBV19 and TRBJ1-5; D possibly corresponds to TRBD1 (6 bases). Looked up from germline, CDR1 is LNHDA and CDR2 is SQIVND (reference sequence). V lost 7 bases to trimming and J lost 0 bases, with 13 bases between them. This CDR3 is 15 amino acids long. This CDR3 is CASKSGGASNQPQHF. The CDR3 DNA sequence: TGTGCCAGTAAGTCCGGGGGGGCTAGCAATCAGCCCCAGCATTTT.

The chain is built from TRBV7-9 and TRBJ2-1; D may be TRBD2 (5 bases). This CDR3 has 15 amino acids. V was clipped by 5 bases and J by 1 base, with 12 bases between them. Germline CDR1 reads SEHNR; CDR2 reads FQNEAQ (reference sequence). This CDR3 is CASSDGLLSYNEQFF. DNA for the CDR3: TGTGCCAGCAGCGACGGACTGTTATCCTACAATGAGCAGTTCTTC.

V usage is TRBV6-6 and J usage is TRBJ1-5, with D perhaps TRBD1 (5 bases). The V end lost 4 bases, the J end lost 7 bases, and 11 bases lay between the germline ends. Germline lookup yields CDR1 MNHNY and CDR2 SVGAGI (reference sequence). The length of the CDR3 is 13 residues. CDR3 amino acids: CASSWGGTQPQHF. The CDR3 DNA sequence: TGTGCCAGCAGTTGGGGGGGGACCCAGCCCCAGCATTTT.

This clone has a single count. The chain joins TRBV10-1 to TRBJ2-5, with D perhaps matching TRBD2 (7 bases). This CDR3 has 17 residues. Germline V lookup: CDR1 WNHNN, CDR2 SYGVQD (reference sequence). The V gene lost 2 bases and the J gene lost 4 bases, with 20 bases spanning the gap. In DNA, the CDR3 is TGCGCCAGCAGTGAGACCCCGTCTCGGGGGGCTCCAGAGACCCAGTACTTC. The encoded protein is CASSETPSRGAPETQYF.

This sequence joins TRBV5-1 and TRBJ1-4; D uncertain. The ends were cut back, 4 bases at V and 8 bases at J, with 21 bases in the middle. CDR3 length equals 16 residues. Germline V gene data show CDR1 as SGHRS and CDR2 as YFSETQ. The CDR3: CASSPGDQPDGEKLFF. Written as DNA, the CDR3 is TGCGCCAGCAGCCCCGGGGATCAGCCGGATGGGGAAAAACTGTTTTTT.

This clone was observed a single time. The chain recombines TRBV11-2 with TRBJ2-7; 8 bases map to TRBD1. From germline, CDR1 is SGHAT and CDR2 FQNNGV. Trimming at V came to 2 bases and at J to 2 bases, leaving 11 bases not matched to a gene. The CDR3 runs to 17 residues. Written as DNA, the CDR3 is TGTGCCAGCAGCTTAAACGCTTTGGGGACAGGTGCCTACGAGCAGTACTTC. Translated, it gives CASSLNALGTGAYEQYF. The complete variable domain, with remaining parts taken from reference TRBV11-2 and TRBJ2-7, reads EAGVAQSPRYKIIEKRQSVAFWCNPISGHATLYWYQQILGQGPKLLIQFQNNGVVDDSQLPKDRFSAERLKGVDSTLKIQPAKLEDSAVYLCASSLNALGTGAYEQYFGPGTRLTVT.

The V call is TRBV18, the J call TRBJ2-3; D is perhaps TRBD2 (5 bases). Germline lookup yields CDR1 KGHSH and CDR2 LQKENI. This CDR3 comprises 14 residues. Between the trimmed V and J ends, which lost 3 bases and 8 bases, there was a span of 15 bases. The CDR3 region has the DNA TGTGCCAGCTCACCTGAGAGGCTAGCCGGTACGCAGTATTTT. Protein sequence: CASSPERLAGTQYF. The full variable domain, with the rest looked up from reference TRBV18 and TRBJ2-3, is NAGVMQNPRHLVRRRGQEARLRCSPMKGHSHVYWYRQLPEEGLKFMVYLQKENIIDESGMPKERFSAEFPKEGPSILRIQQVVRGDSAAYFCASSPERLAGTQYFGPGTRLTVL.

As concerns this clone: The conserved closing phenylalanine or tryptophan is absent in this CDR3, likely reflecting a read error. No DNA is shown, since the ends of the CDR3 on it are uncertain; the CDR3 is the one TCRdb lists. This chain joins TRBV10-1 and TRBJ1-2. Ends included, the CDR3 has 13 residues. CDR1 is WNHNN and CDR2 is SYGVQD in the germline V gene (reference sequence). CDR3 amino acids: CASSESEKQRKLT.

The rearrangement links TRBV5-1 to TRBJ1-2; tentatively, D is TRBD1 (5 bases). V lost 2 bases to trimming and J lost 4 bases, with 12 bases between them. The CDR3 has 14 amino acids. Germline-derived CDR1 and CDR2 are SGHRS and YFSETQ. The CDR3 DNA is TGCGCCAGCAGCTTTGGGACCGGGGGCTATGGCTACACCTTC. It encodes CASSFGTGGYGYTF.

The V call is TRBV29-1, the J call TRBJ2-1; TRBD1 matches 10 bases. The CDR3 is made up of 12 amino acids. Germline V gene lookup returns CDR1 SQVTM and CDR2 ANQGSEA. With V trimmed by 6 bases and J by 8 bases, 4 bases remained unmatched. The CDR3 loop reads CSVGTGVDEQFF. In DNA, the CDR3 is TGCAGCGTAGGGACAGGGGTCGATGAGCAGTTCTTC.

The table lists this clone with a few counts. The chain combines TRBV18 with TRBJ2-7; 7 nucleotides agree with TRBD1. V lost 3 bases and J lost 3; bases outside the gene matches: 5. The CDR3 totals 14 residues. In germline, CDR1 is KGHSH, CDR2 LQKENI. The CDR3 spells CASSPPGQIYEQYF. The DNA for the CDR3 is TGTGCCAGCTCACCCCCGGGACAGATCTACGAGCAGTACTTC.

The V call is TRBV7-9, the J call TRBJ1-6; D is possibly TRBD1 (6 bases). Germline CDR1 is SEHNR and CDR2 is FQNEAQ (reference sequence). The ends were cut back, 6 bases at V and 4 bases at J, with 13 bases in the middle. This CDR3 region has 15 residues. The CDR3 is CASRPRTDYNSPLHF. The CDR3, as DNA: TGTGCCAGCAGACCCCGGACAGATTATAATTCACCCCTCCACTTT.

This chain uses TRBV18 with TRBJ1-1; no clear D. There are 14 residues in the CDR3. Germline V gives CDR1 KGHSH, CDR2 LQKENI. Trimming removed 3 bases from V and 4 bases from J, with 12 bases in between. CDR3 protein: CASSPDLGSTEAFF. CDR3 sequence (DNA): TGTGCCAGCTCACCTGATCTGGGGAGCACTGAAGCTTTCTTT.

The chain has TRBV7-2 and TRBJ1-2, with D possibly being TRBD1 (5 bases). Trimming cost V 5 bases and J 7 bases, with 14 bases left between them. This CDR3 has 13 residues. Germline V gives CDR1 SGHTA, CDR2 FQGNSA. CDR3 in amino acids: CASSPQRGGGYTF. CDR3 DNA: TGTGCCAGCAGCCCCCAACGGGGGGGTGGCTACACCTTC.

This clone showed up just a few times. The rearrangement joins TRBV7-2 to TRBJ2-5; TRBD2 matches at 11 bases. Per the germline V gene, CDR1 is SGHTA and CDR2 is FQGNSA. The ends lost 6 bases at V and 2 bases at J; junction bases unmatched: 8. CDR3 length equals 16 residues. The CDR3: CASSYGTSGYQETQYF. The CDR3 DNA follows: TGTGCCAGCAGTTACGGGACTAGCGGATATCAAGAGACCCAGTACTTC. Complete variable domain (other parts from reference TRBV7-2 and TRBJ2-5): GAGVSQSPSNKVTEKGKDVELRCDPISGHTALYWYRQSLGQGLEFLIYFQGNSAPDKSGLPSDRFSAERTGGSVSTLTIQRTQQEDSAVYLCASSYGTSGYQETQYFGPGTRLLVL.

The chain has TRBV2 and TRBJ1-2; D is unresolved. Trimming shortened V by 7 bases and J by 3 bases, and 9 bases separated the two germline ends. CDR1 is SNHLY, CDR2 FYNNEI, per germline. The CDR3 has 12 residues. CDR3 bases: TGTGCCAGCACTGGCCTCCACTATGGCTACACCTTC. Translating gives CASTGLHYGYTF.

The chain links TRBV6-1 to TRBJ2-5; 11 bases fit TRBD1. The CDR3 totals 14 residues. The ends lost 11 bases at V and 4 bases at J; junction bases unmatched: 9. In germline, CDR1 is MNHNS, CDR2 SASEGT. The CDR3 loop reads CAGSEGQGVETQYF. The CDR3 coding sequence is TGTGCCGGCTCAGAGGGACAGGGGGTAGAGACCCAGTACTTC.